This TCR beta chain was identified in a study of identical twins. In its sample, this clonotype was seen many times. Its matching antigen is unknown. MiXCR, applied by TCRdb to the 5' RACE reads, yields one record per CDR3 protein. Found here are some 96,000 distinct CDR3 sequences, 5.9% of them singletons; the top ten hold about 12%. Trimming at V came to 1 base and at J to 1 base, leaving 4 bases not matched to a gene. The CDR3 is 14 residues long. Germline lookup yields CDR1 DFQATT and CDR2 SNEGSKA (reference sequence). Study-level results: The abundant beta clonotypes from cord blood had fewer insertions, and memory repertoires had none of this. Models underestimated out-of-frame TCR alpha sharing in monozygotic twins. Excess twin sharing in beta out-of-frame sequences was weaker. Conclusions were based on cross-sectional statistical analysis, without following the same donors.

The sequenced material came from memory T cells sorted from blood. This TCR was recovered from a woman aged 45 to 65 in good health. V usage is TRBV20-1 and J usage is TRBJ2-7, with 7 bases aligning to TRBD1. The DNA of the CDR3 is TGCAGTGCTAGAGCCGACAGGGCTTCCTACGAGCAGTACTTC. It specifies CSARADRASYEQYF.